The 24 T cell receptor beta chains in this list originate from one sample, sequenced in a study of T cell repertoires in cytomegalovirus infection. One entry per CDR3 protein results from TCRdb running MiXCR on the reads. Of about 470,000 distinct CDR3 sequences in the sample, about 42% are singletons; the top ten hold about 41%. The antigens these receptors bind are not known. Sample: cultured PBMCs, taken from culture after CMV antigen stimulation. These receptors were obtained from a human donor in good health (CMV status not recorded). Some clones in this sample may be carry-over from other donors' samples.

This clonotype was detected only a few times. J is TRBJ1-2 and V is TRBV7-2; 8 nucleotides agree with TRBD1. Germline CDR1 SGHTA, CDR2 FQGNSA. The CDR3 has 16 amino acids. With 5 bases clipped from V and 0 bases from J, the junction kept 8 bases outside the gene matches. CDR3 nucleotide sequence: TGTGCCAGCAGCCCTCGGACAGGGCGGGCTAACTATGGCTACACCTTC. Translation: CASSPRTGRANYGYTF.

This clonotype was observed a few times. The chain joins TRBV7-6 to TRBJ1-1; D unresolved. This CDR3 is built from 17 residues. V was trimmed by 3 bases and J by 1 base, leaving 18 bases between them. The germline V gene has CDR1 SGHVS and CDR2 FNYEAQ. In nucleotides, the CDR3 is TGTGCCAGCAGCTTGACCTGGACCGACGGGTGGAACACTGAAGCTTTCTTT. Its translation: CASSLTWTDGWNTEAFF.

This clonotype was found many times. This chain links TRBV7-2 with TRBJ2-1; a possible D gene is TRBD1 (5 bases). Germline CDR1 SGHTA, CDR2 FQGNSA. The CDR3 sequence is 20 residues long. Trimming removed 3 bases at V and 2 bases at J, with 26 bases between. CDR3 protein: CASSFRGQGRVIRAYNEQFF. The CDR3 DNA reads TGTGCCAGCAGCTTCCGTGGTCAGGGTCGGGTAATAAGGGCCTACAATGAGCAGTTCTTC.

This sequence joins TRBV6-5 and TRBJ2-7, with D possibly matching TRBD2 (6 bases). The CDR3 extends over 12 amino acids. Trimming took 7 bases from V and 0 from J, leaving 7 bases between them. Germline lookup yields CDR1 MNHEY and CDR2 SVGAGI. CDR3 sequence (DNA): TGTGCCAGCACAGCGGGCTCCTACGAGCAGTACTTC. Translating gives CASTAGSYEQYF.

This clonotype was counted ten times or more. The gene calls are TRBV7-2 and TRBJ2-2; TRBD2 matches at 9 bases. Germline V lookup: CDR1 SGHTA, CDR2 FQGNSA. This CDR3 contains 17 residues. Trimming at V came to 1 base and at J to 7 bases, leaving 10 bases not matched to a gene. The CDR3 sequence is CASSLGELAGRSGELFF. The CDR3 DNA follows: TGTGCCAGCAGCTTAGGTGAACTAGCGGGTCGTAGCGGGGAGCTGTTTTTT.

This clonotype has ten or more counts. This rearrangement joins TRBV7-9 to TRBJ2-1; 14 bases agree with TRBD2. Germline values: CDR1 SEHNR, CDR2 FQNEAQ (reference sequence). The CDR3 has 18 amino acids. V was clipped by 3 bases and J by 0 bases; unmatched bases: 4. CDR3 sequence: CASSLTSGRASSYNEQFF. Written as DNA, the CDR3 is TGTGCCAGCAGCTTGACTAGCGGGAGGGCGAGCTCCTACAATGAGCAGTTCTTC.

This clonotype has a count of ten or more. The chain carries TRBV7-2 and TRBJ1-2; D perhaps matches TRBD1 (5 bases). V was pared by 4 bases and J by 3 bases, with 15 bases between. Germline lookup yields CDR1 SGHTA and CDR2 FQGNSA. The CDR3 contains 15 residues. CDR3 coding DNA: TGTGCCAGCAGCTCGGCACCGGGACTTGACTATGGCTACACCTTC. Protein product: CASSSAPGLDYGYTF.

The V and J genes are TRBV7-2 and TRBJ1-2, with a weak D call TRBD1 (6 bases). Germline V gene lookup returns CDR1 SGHTA and CDR2 FQGNSA. The germline V and J ends were trimmed by 5 bases and 4 bases, with 17 bases remaining between them. The CDR3 is 15 residues long. CDR3 protein: CASSQGRYRPYGYTF. The CDR3 coding sequence is TGTGCCAGCAGCCAGGGGCGGTACAGGCCCTATGGCTACACCTTC.

This clonotype was counted once. The rearrangement uses TRBV6-6 and TRBJ1-5; 9 nucleotides line up with TRBD1. Germline trimming cut 6 bases from V and 0 bases from J; bases unmatched to any gene: 18. Germline CDR1 reads MNHNY; CDR2 reads SVGAGI (reference sequence). This CDR3 contains 20 residues. The DNA for the CDR3 is TGTGCCAGCAGCCCTAGGGACAGGGCAATGGTGTTCGGTAGCAATCAGCCCCAGCATTTT. This gives the protein CASSPRDRAMVFGSNQPQHF.

A few counts support this clonotype. V gene TRBV6-1 combines with J gene TRBJ2-3; D may be TRBD2 (5 bases). CDR3 length equals 18 residues. Per the germline V gene, CDR1 is MNHNS and CDR2 is SASEGT. Trimming shortened V by 1 base and J by 5 bases, and 22 bases separated the two germline ends. Here the CDR3 DNA reads TGTGCCAGCAGTGAAGGAGACCCCCTGGCTAGCCGGGGAGATACGCAGTATTTT. Amino acids: CASSEGDPLASRGDTQYF.

This chain links TRBV7-4 with TRBJ2-5, with D hard to call. V lost 1 base and J lost 10, with 10 bases in between. CDR1 is SGHVT and CDR2 is SQSDAQ in the germline V gene. The CDR3 totals 12 residues. The CDR3 DNA sequence: TGTGCCAGCAGCTTAGGATGGACGGGCCAGTACTTC. It yields the protein CASSLGWTGQYF.

The chain recombines TRBV11-2 with TRBJ1-1; D not certain. The ends were cut back, 3 bases at V and 5 bases at J, with 10 bases in the middle. The CDR3 is 13 residues long. The germline V gene encodes CDR1 SGHAT and CDR2 FQNNGV. The CDR3 here is CASSFDRWTEAFF. In DNA form, the CDR3 reads TGTGCCAGCAGCTTTGACCGATGGACTGAAGCTTTCTTT.

This clonotype was counted a single time. The chain links TRBV27 to TRBJ2-1; no definite D call. Germline CDR1 is MNHEY and CDR2 is SMNVEV (reference sequence). V lost 0 bases and J lost 9, with 9 bases in between. CDR3 size: 13 residues. CDR3 protein: CASSLSMSGEQFF. The DNA of the CDR3 is TGTGCCAGCAGTTTATCGATGAGTGGTGAGCAGTTCTTC.

This clonotype was found a few times. V is TRBV20-1 and J is TRBJ1-4, with no clear D. The CDR3 loop spans 15 amino acids. Germline CDR1 DFQATT, CDR2 SNEGSKA (reference sequence). V lost 6 bases and J 5 bases, leaving 19 bases between the germline ends. The CDR3 is CSATQPEELNEKLFF. The CDR3 nucleotides are TGCAGTGCAACACAGCCCGAGGAACTGAATGAAAAACTGTTTTTT.

This clonotype appeared a few times. The chain has TRBV7-9 and TRBJ2-1, with 9 bases identical to TRBD1. The germline V gene has CDR1 SEHNR and CDR2 FQNEAQ (reference sequence). J was trimmed by 7 bases and V by 4 bases; bases with no gene match: 8. This CDR3 is 15 amino acids long. CDR3 DNA: TGTGCCAGCAGCTCCGGGACAGGGTATAGGAATGAGCAGTTCTTC. As protein: CASSSGTGYRNEQFF.

V is TRBV7-2 and J is TRBJ1-2, with D possibly matching TRBD1 (5 bases). Trimming shortened V by 5 bases and J by 2 bases, and 18 bases separated the two germline ends. The CDR3 spans 16 residues. The germline V gene encodes CDR1 SGHTA and CDR2 FQGNSA. The chain's CDR3 is CASSLQAGLSNYGYTF. The CDR3 DNA follows: TGTGCCAGCAGCCTCCAAGCAGGGTTATCCAACTATGGCTACACCTTC. Using reference TRBV7-2 and TRBJ1-2 for the parts outside the CDR3, the full variable domain is GAGVSQSPSNKVTEKGKDVELRCDPISGHTALYWYRQSLGQGLEFLIYFQGNSAPDKSGLPSDRFSAERTGGSVSTLTIQRTQQEDSAVYLCASSLQAGLSNYGYTFGSGTRLTVV.

The V gene is TRBV6-1, the J gene TRBJ1-6; 10 bases map to TRBD1. CDR1 is MNHNS, CDR2 SASEGT, per germline. The V segment lost 3 bases and the J segment 4 bases; nucleotides outside the gene matches: 6. The CDR3 extends over 17 amino acids. This chain's CDR3 is CASSDGRDRGYNSPLHF. The CDR3, as DNA: TGTGCCAGCAGTGACGGGAGGGACAGGGGATATAATTCACCCCTCCACTTT.

The genes are TRBV19 and TRBJ1-4; TRBD1 is a possible D gene (5 bases). The CDR3 spans 16 residues. Per germline, CDR1 LNHDA and CDR2 SQIVND (reference sequence). Between the trimmed V and J ends, which lost 6 bases and 7 bases, there was a span of 21 bases. CDR3 region: CASSRRLRGTGEKLFF. The CDR3 coding sequence is TGTGCCAGTAGCCGTCGCCTGAGGGGAACGGGTGAAAAACTGTTTTTT.

The chain links TRBV5-1 to TRBJ1-1; the match to TRBD1 covers 8 bases. V trimming: 0 bases; J trimming: 3 bases; junction bases outside the gene matches: 4. Germline V gives CDR1 SGHRS, CDR2 YFSETQ. The CDR3 sequence is 15 residues long. Here the CDR3 DNA reads TGCGCCAGCAGCTTGGAGACAGGGGCCTACACTGAAGCTTTCTTT. This translates into CASSLETGAYTEAFF.

There are a few counts of this clonotype. CDR3 protein: CASVAGGTQYF. The CDR3 bases are TGTGCCAGCGTCGCGGGAGGTACGCAGTATTTT. This sequence joins TRBV6-6 and TRBJ2-3; TRBD2 aligns across 8 bases. V shed 8 bases, J shed 8 bases, and the junction held 3 bases outside the gene matches. In germline, CDR1 is MNHNY, CDR2 SVGAGI (reference sequence). CDR3 size: 11 residues.

The V call is TRBV10-3, the J call TRBJ1-1; D is unclear. The CDR3 spans 13 residues. Germline values: CDR1 ENHRY, CDR2 SYGVKD. V shed 3 bases and J shed 1 base, with 6 bases lying between them. The CDR3 nucleotides read TGTGCCATCAGTGACACAAGGAACACTGAAGCTTTCTTT. It translates to CAISDTRNTEAFF.

J is TRBJ2-7 and V is TRBV7-2, with 10 bases fitting TRBD1. The CDR3 extends over 15 amino acids. J gave up 2 bases and V 6 bases, and 7 bases lay outside the gene matches. The germline V gene encodes CDR1 SGHTA and CDR2 FQGNSA. CDR3 amino acids: CASRPGGQGAYEQYF. The CDR3 nucleotides read TGTGCCAGCAGACCTGGCGGACAGGGGGCCTACGAGCAGTACTTC.

There are a few counts of this clonotype. The chain employs TRBV18 and TRBJ1-2; TRBD1 matches 7 bases. This CDR3 comprises 13 residues. Germline CDR1 and CDR2: KGHSH and LQKENI. Trimming at V came to 3 bases and at J to 7 bases, leaving 5 bases not matched to a gene. The CDR3 loop reads CASSPEGALGYTF. CDR3 DNA sequence: TGTGCCAGCTCACCTGAGGGGGCGCTTGGCTACACCTTC. Variable domain in full (rest from reference TRBV18 and TRBJ1-2): NAGVMQNPRHLVRRRGQEARLRCSPMKGHSHVYWYRQLPEEGLKFMVYLQKENIIDESGMPKERFSAEFPKEGPSILRIQQVVRGDSAAYFCASSPEGALGYTFGSGTRLTVV.

This clonotype was seen a few times. The chain recombines TRBV12-3 or TRBV12-4 with TRBJ2-2; possible D gene TRBD2, 5 bases. This CDR3 region has 18 residues. V lost 1 base, J lost 0 bases, and 15 bases lay in between. CDR3: CASSLGVGGLANTGELFF. DNA of the CDR3: TGTGCCAGCAGTTTAGGGGTAGGAGGCCTGGCGAACACCGGGGAGCTGTTTTTT.